Below, 24 T cell receptor beta chains from the same sample are listed, as sequenced in a study of blood T cell repertoires in COVID-19. TCRdb's table, derived via immunoSEQ multiplex PCR, lists solely in-frame clones and lacks some. Among about 230,000 clones listed, 65% to 90% were seen once. The sequenced material came from peripheral blood. The receptors were sampled from a woman aged 50 to 65 with acute or convalescent COVID-19.

The CDR3 sequence: CAWRSRDRLNIQYF. The CDR3 bases are TGTGCCTGGAGGAGCCGGGACAGGCTAAACATTCAGTACTTC. The J gene is TRBJ2-4, the V gene TRBV30, with TRBD1 matching over 8 bases. Germline lookup yields CDR1 GTSNPN and CDR2 SVGIG (reference sequence). V trimming: 3 bases; J trimming: 6 bases; junction bases outside the gene matches: 7. The CDR3 sequence is 14 residues long.

The genes are TRBV19 and TRBJ1-5; the D gene is possibly TRBD1 (5 bases). CDR1 and CDR2 (germline): LNHDA, SQIVND (reference sequence). The V end was cut by 7 bases, the J end by 4 bases, with 17 bases between. This CDR3 is built from 15 residues. In nucleotides, the CDR3 is TGTGCCAGTACCAATGGGGCCCAACGGAATCAGCCCCAGCATTTT. Residues: CASTNGAQRNQPQHF.

This clone was counted once. CDR3 nucleotide sequence: TGTGCCAGCAGCGCGACTAGCGGGATGGATACGCAGTATTTT. Its protein is CASSATSGMDTQYF. V and J are TRBV11-2 and TRBJ2-3; 11 positions match TRBD2. The germline CDR1 and CDR2 sequences are SGHAT and FQNNGV. V lost 5 bases and J lost 6; bases outside the gene matches: 4. The CDR3 is 14 amino acids. The full variable domain, in which reference TRBV11-2 and TRBJ2-3 provide the parts outside the CDR3, is EAGVAQSPRYKIIEKRQSVAFWCNPISGHATLYWYQQILGQGPKLLIQFQNNGVVDDSQLPKDRFSAERLKGVDSTLKIQPAKLEDSAVYLCASSATSGMDTQYFGPGTRLTVL.

The chain employs TRBV7-2 and TRBJ1-3, with a possible D match to TRBD1 (6 bases). This CDR3 is built from 17 residues. Trimming removed 1 base from V and 3 bases from J, with 16 bases in between. From germline, CDR1 is SGHTA and CDR2 FQGNSA. CDR3 region: CASSLGGTGWGGNTIYF. In nucleotides, the CDR3 is TGTGCCAGCAGCTTAGGCGGTACAGGGTGGGGTGGAAACACCATATATTTT.

The chain couples TRBV3-1 (or the pseudogene TRBV3-2) to TRBJ1-4, with 8 nucleotides matching TRBD1. The CDR3 spans 16 residues. With 2 bases clipped from V and 5 bases from J, the junction kept 7 bases outside the gene matches. CDR1 and CDR2 (germline): LGHDT, YNNKEL (reference sequence). The CDR3 protein is CASSQPQTGENEKLFF. CDR3 sequence (DNA): TGTGCCAGCAGCCAACCCCAGACAGGGGAGAATGAAAAACTGTTTTTT.

As to this clone: The sample holds other DNA sequences that translate to the same CDR3. J is TRBJ1-1 and V is TRBV30; the D gene is possibly TRBD1 (6 bases). The CDR3 has 14 residues. Germline values: CDR1 GTSNPN, CDR2 SVGIG (reference sequence). The germline V and J ends were trimmed by 0 bases and 2 bases, with 10 bases remaining between them. CDR3 amino acids: CAWSVRGGNTEAFF. CDR3 coding DNA: TGTGCCTGGAGTGTCAGGGGTGGAAACACTGAAGCTTTCTTT. Full variable domain (outside the CDR3, taken from reference TRBV30 and TRBJ1-1): SQTIHQWPATLVQPVGSPLSLECTVEGTSNPNLYWYRQAAGRGLQLLFYSVGIGQISSEVPQNLSASRPQDRQFILSSKKLLLSDSGFYLCAWSVRGGNTEAFFGQGTRLTVV.

The chain employs TRBV6-6 and TRBJ2-1, with D perhaps TRBD1 (5 bases). The CDR3 is 13 residues long. CDR1 MNHNY and CDR2 SVGAGI come from the germline V gene (reference sequence). The V gene lost 6 bases and the J gene lost 0 bases, with 6 bases spanning the gap. CDR3 nucleotides: TGTGCCAGCAGGGACATCTCCTACAATGAGCAGTTCTTC. This encodes CASRDISYNEQFF.

The chain carries TRBV9 and TRBJ1-3; 8 bases fit TRBD1. The CDR3 has 15 residues. CDR1 and CDR2 from the germline V gene are SGDLS and YYNGEE. After removal of 3 bases from V and 4 bases from J, the junction contained 6 bases not matched to a gene. The CDR3 DNA is TGTGCCAGCAGCGCAGGGGGCGCTTGGGGAAACACCATATATTTT. It translates to CASSAGGAWGNTIYF.

This clone was seen only once. V gene TRBV5-1 combines with J gene TRBJ1-2; a weak D match, TRBD1 (6 bases). Looked up from germline, CDR1 is SGHRS and CDR2 is YFSETQ. The CDR3 consists of 13 residues. Trimming pared 2 bases from V and 8 bases from J, leaving 13 bases between. CDR3 bases: TGCGCCAGCAGCTTAGAGGGCCAGGGGGGCTACACCTTC. It codes for CASSLEGQGGYTF.

This chain uses TRBV28 with TRBJ2-2, with a tentative D call TRBD1 (5 bases). The germline V gene encodes CDR1 MDHEN and CDR2 SYDVKM. The CDR3 consists of 13 residues. Trimming removed 5 bases from V and 6 bases from J, with 10 bases in between. The CDR3 loop reads CASSQQVSGELFF. CDR3 DNA sequence: TGTGCCAGCAGTCAACAGGTTTCCGGGGAGCTGTTTTTT.

The J gene is TRBJ1-1, the V gene TRBV2; D perhaps matches TRBD1 (5 bases). V lost 1 base to trimming and J lost 1 base, with 19 bases between them. Germline loops: CDR1 SNHLY, CDR2 FYNNEI. The CDR3 extends over 18 amino acids. The CDR3 DNA follows: TGTGCCAGCAGTGAAGGGGGCCGGAGGGGTGTCGGGAACACTGAAGCTTTCTTT. It specifies CASSEGGRRGVGNTEAFF.

The gene calls are TRBV9 and TRBJ1-3; D is ambiguous. The CDR3 is 13 residues long. CDR1 is SGDLS and CDR2 is YYNGEE in the germline V gene. Trimming took off 0 bases at V and 8 bases at J, with 9 bases between the two ends. CDR3 loop: CASSVVPSDTIYF. The CDR3 nucleotides read TGTGCCAGCAGCGTAGTCCCGTCGGACACCATATATTTT.

V usage is TRBV12-3 or TRBV12-4 and J usage is TRBJ2-4, with D perhaps matching TRBD2 (5 bases). This CDR3 spans 13 amino acids. The V gene lost 10 bases and the J gene lost 1 base, with 11 bases spanning the gap. The CDR3 nucleotides are TGTGCCACTAGCATCTCCGCCAAAAACATTCAGTACTTC. Encoded protein: CATSISAKNIQYF.

The J gene is TRBJ2-1, the V gene TRBV2; D may be TRBD2 (5 bases). Germline V CDR1 and CDR2: SNHLY, FYNNEI. CDR3 size: 12 residues. V lost 8 bases to trimming and J lost 8 bases, with 13 bases between them. The CDR3 DNA reads TGTGCCAGCTCCCTAGGCGGGTATGAGCAGTTCTTC. The encoded protein is CASSLGGYEQFF.

The CDR3 is CASRRGASGSGEQFF. CDR3 DNA: TGTGCCAGCAGAAGGGGTGCTAGCGGGAGCGGTGAGCAGTTCTTC. The chain couples TRBV7-9 to TRBJ2-1; 10 bases are a match to TRBD2. The length of the CDR3 is 15 residues. J lost 9 bases, V lost 6 bases, and 11 bases had no gene match. Germline V gives CDR1 SEHNR, CDR2 FQNEAQ (reference sequence).

CDR3 DNA sequence: TGTGCCATCAGTGAGAGCGGTCGGGGCACAGATACGCAGTATTTT. Protein: CAISESGRGTDTQYF. The genes are TRBV10-3 and TRBJ2-3, with D perhaps matching TRBD2 (5 bases). The germline gives CDR1 ENHRY, CDR2 SYGVKD. V was clipped by 2 bases and J by 1 base, with 10 bases between them. There are 15 residues in the CDR3.

V and J are TRBV18 and TRBJ2-7; D is unclear. The CDR3 contains 11 residues. Trimming took off 0 bases at V and 6 bases at J, with 3 bases between the two ends. Germline CDR1 is KGHSH and CDR2 is LQKENI. In DNA form, the CDR3 reads TGTGCCAGCTCACCACCCTCCGAGCAGTACTTC. This sequence encodes CASSPPSEQYF. Full variable domain (rest looked up from reference TRBV18 and TRBJ2-7): NAGVMQNPRHLVRRRGQEARLRCSPMKGHSHVYWYRQLPEEGLKFMVYLQKENIIDESGMPKERFSAEFPKEGPSILRIQQVVRGDSAAYFCASSPPSEQYFGPGTRLTVT.

This clone was picked up a small number of times. The rearrangement joins TRBV10-3 to TRBJ1-1; D is uncertain. The V gene lost 6 bases and the J gene lost 7 bases, with 12 bases spanning the gap. This CDR3 contains 12 residues. Per the germline V gene, CDR1 is ENHRY and CDR2 is SYGVKD. CDR3 region: CAIRGSRHEAFF. The CDR3 bases are TGTGCCATCAGGGGGAGTCGGCATGAAGCTTTCTTT.

The chain uses TRBV18 and TRBJ2-7; D is uncertain. Deletions cut 3 bases from V and 4 bases from J, with 13 bases between. Germline V gene lookup returns CDR1 KGHSH and CDR2 LQKENI. The length of the CDR3 is 14 residues. As DNA, the CDR3 is TGTGCCAGCTCACCTGGGCAGATTAAATACGAGCAGTACTTC. Amino acid sequence: CASSPGQIKYEQYF. The whole variable domain, filled in from reference TRBV18 and TRBJ2-7, reads NAGVMQNPRHLVRRRGQEARLRCSPMKGHSHVYWYRQLPEEGLKFMVYLQKENIIDESGMPKERFSAEFPKEGPSILRIQQVVRGDSAAYFCASSPGQIKYEQYFGPGTRLTVT.

The CDR3: CASSHPRRNPKRDTEAFF. The CDR3 coding sequence is TGTGCCAGCAGCCACCCTCGCCGTAATCCAAAACGGGACACTGAAGCTTTCTTT. This rearrangement joins TRBV3-1 (or the pseudogene TRBV3-2) to TRBJ1-1; D not certain. Germline V gene lookup returns CDR1 LGHDT and CDR2 YNNKEL (reference sequence). The V end was cut by 3 bases, the J end by 3 bases, with 23 bases between. This CDR3 spans 18 amino acids.

The chain links TRBV5-6 to TRBJ2-3; tentatively, D is TRBD1 (6 bases). Trimming removed 0 bases at V and 4 bases at J, with 15 bases between. The CDR3 loop spans 16 amino acids. CDR1 and CDR2 from the germline V gene are SGHDT and YYEEEE. The CDR3 loop reads CASSLAFSGVPDTQYF. Here the CDR3 DNA reads TGTGCCAGCAGCTTGGCGTTCTCAGGGGTTCCAGATACGCAGTATTTT.

The V call is TRBV15, the J call TRBJ2-2; a possible D gene is TRBD1 (6 bases). Germline CDR1 and CDR2: LNHNV and YYDKDF (reference sequence). CDR3 length: 15 amino acids. Deletions cut 2 bases from V and 7 bases from J, with 14 bases between. The CDR3 DNA is TGTGCCACCAGCAGATCCGGGACATATGGCGGGGAGCTGTTTTTT. Amino acids: CATSRSGTYGGELFF.

This rearrangement joins TRBV2 to TRBJ2-2, with D maybe TRBD1 (6 bases). The germline V and J ends were trimmed by 6 bases and 4 bases, with 6 bases remaining between them. This CDR3 region has 12 residues. CDR1 SNHLY and CDR2 FYNNEI come from the germline V gene. CDR3 residues: CASRQGTGELFF. The CDR3 nucleotides are TGTGCCAGCAGACAGGGCACCGGGGAGCTGTTTTTT.

The rearrangement links TRBV5-1 to TRBJ1-1, with TRBD1 identical over 7 bases. The V gene end was trimmed by 4 bases and the J gene end by 4 bases; junction bases not matched to a gene: 7. Per germline, CDR1 SGHRS and CDR2 YFSETQ. The CDR3 loop spans 14 amino acids. The DNA of the CDR3 is TGCGCCAGCAGCGGGAAAGGGGGCCTCACTGAAGCTTTCTTT. This sequence encodes CASSGKGGLTEAFF.